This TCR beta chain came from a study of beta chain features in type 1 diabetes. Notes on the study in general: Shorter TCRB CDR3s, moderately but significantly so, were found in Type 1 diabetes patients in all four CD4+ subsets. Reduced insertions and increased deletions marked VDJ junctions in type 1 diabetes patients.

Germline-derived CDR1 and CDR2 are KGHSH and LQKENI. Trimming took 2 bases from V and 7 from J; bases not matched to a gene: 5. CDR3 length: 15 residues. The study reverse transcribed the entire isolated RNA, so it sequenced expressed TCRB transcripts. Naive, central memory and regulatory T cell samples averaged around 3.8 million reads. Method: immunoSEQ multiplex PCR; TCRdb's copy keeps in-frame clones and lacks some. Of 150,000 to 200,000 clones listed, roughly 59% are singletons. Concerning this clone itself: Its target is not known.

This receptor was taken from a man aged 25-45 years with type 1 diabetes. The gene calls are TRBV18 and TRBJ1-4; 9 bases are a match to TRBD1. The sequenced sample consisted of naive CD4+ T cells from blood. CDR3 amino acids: CASSPSETGGEKLFF. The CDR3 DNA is TGTGCCAGCTCACCATCGGAGACAGGGGGTGAAAAACTGTTTTTT.